Listed below are T cell receptor beta chains from one sample, sequenced in a study of T cell clonotyping in hematopoietic cell transplantation. TCRdb's table, derived via immunoSEQ multiplex PCR, lists solely in-frame clones and lacks some. The data contain 30,000 to 45,000 clones, 80% to 90% of them singletons. Material for sequencing was peripheral blood mononuclear cells. Every receptor here comes from a woman aged 40 to 49 in good health. Some clones in this sample may be carry-over from other donors' samples. Each CDR3 is given with its conserved first and last residue. A D gene is named only where the DNA matches it firmly. Expanded clones get a size class; other rows say once, few or many, or leave the size out.

TRBJ1-2 TRBV18 . . TGTGCCAGCTCACCACCGGCGCGGGGTAGCTACACCTTC CASSPPARGSYTF
TRBJ1-6 TRBV28 . once TGTGCCAGCCTAACCGGGACCGCAGATTCGCCCCTCCACTTT CASLTGTADSPLHF
TRBJ1-2 TRBV5-1 TRBD1 . TGCGCCAGCAGCCTACAGGGGGAAAGCTATGGCTACACCTTC CASSLQGESYGYTF
TRBJ2-7 TRBV10-3 TRBD1 once TGTGCCATCAGTCAAGAGACAGGGAGCTCCTACGAGCAGTACTTC CAISQETGSSYEQYF
TRBJ2-7 TRBV5-4 TRBD2 once TGTGCCAGCAGCCTGGGACTAGCGGAATCCTACGAGCAGTACTTC CASSLGLAESYEQYF
TRBJ2-2 TRBV7-3 . . TGTGCCAGCAGCCCCTTGGCAAGGGTTACCGGGGAGCTGTTTTTT CASSPLARVTGELFF
TRBJ2-3 TRBV11-2 TRBD1 . TGTGCCAGCAGCTTAGAGCACCCGGGACAGGGGGACACAGATACGCAGTATTTT CASSLEHPGQGDTDTQYF
TRBJ1-1 TRBV30 TRBD1 . TGTGCCTGGAGGTGGAAGGGGGCTGGTAACACTGAAGCTTTCTTT CAWRWKGAGNTEAFF
TRBJ2-5 TRBV5-1 TRBD2 . TGCGCCAGCAGCTTGGTAGCGGGAGAGGTACAAGAGACCCAGTACTTC CASSLVAGEVQETQYF
TRBJ1-1 TRBV19 TRBD1 . TGTGCCAGTAGCGACAGGGGGAACACTGAAGCTTTCTTT CASSDRGNTEAFF
TRBJ2-7 TRBV7-8 TRBD1 . TGTGCCAGCAGCATCTCCAGGGGGCCCAACGAGCAGTACTTC CASSISRGPNEQYF
TRBJ2-7 TRBV19 TRBD1 . TGTGCCAGTAGTATCGGACAGGGAGCCTACGAGCAGTACTTC CASSIGQGAYEQYF
TRBJ2-7 TRBV28 . few TGTGCCAGCAGTTTATTCTACGAGCAGTACTTC CASSLFYEQYF
TRBJ1-2 TRBV4-1 . . TGCGCCAGCAGCCAAGATGGTAGCGTCTATGGCTACACCTTC CASSQDGSVYGYTF
TRBJ2-7 TRBV19 TRBD2 . TGTGCCAGTAGAGGACTAGCGGGCGAATACGAGCAGTACTTC CASRGLAGEYEQYF
TRBJ2-7 TRBV11-2 . . TGTGCCAGCAGCTTGCAGCGGAACTCCTACGAGCAGTACTTC CASSLQRNSYEQYF
TRBJ2-7 TRBV2 . . TGTGCCAGCAGTTATTCTAGCTCCTCCTACGAGCAGTACTTC CASSYSSSSYEQYF
TRBJ2-3 TRBV7-9 . . TGTGCCAGCAGCTTAGCTGTCGATACGCAGTATTTT CASSLAVDTQYF
TRBJ2-7 TRBV5-6 TRBD1 . TGTGCCAGCAGCTTACAGGGGATCCACGAGCAGTACTTC CASSLQGIHEQYF
TRBJ1-1 TRBV9 . . TGTGCCAGCAGCGTAGGACCGACCGGGGAAGCTTTCTTT CASSVGPTGEAFF
TRBJ2-7 TRBV7-2 . . TGTGCCAGCAGGGGGGATACTAACTCCTACGAGCAGTACTTC CASRGDTNSYEQYF
TRBJ1-3 TRBV7-9 . once TGTGCCAGCAGCTTAGCTCTCTCTGGAAACACCATATATTTT CASSLALSGNTIYF
TRBJ2-7 TRBV10-1 . . TGCGCCAGCAGCCCCGTAGGAGGGGGCGACTACGAGCAGTACTTC CASSPVGGGDYEQYF
TRBJ1-2 TRBV30 . . TGTGCCTGGAGTTTAGCGTATGGCTACACCTTC CAWSLAYGYTF
TRBJ1-2 TRBV5-1 TRBD1 . TGCGCCAGCAGCTTTGGACAGGGGATGGGCTATGGCTACACCTTC CASSFGQGMGYGYTF
TRBJ2-1 TRBV28 TRBD1 . TGTGCCAGCAGCCTACGGGACAGCCTAACTTGGCTGATAAACAATGAGCAGTTCTTC CASSLRDSLTWLINNEQFF
TRBJ1-4 TRBV2 TRBD1 . TGTGCCAGCAGGGGGACAGGGGGTGAAAAACTGTTTTTT CASRGTGGEKLFF
TRBJ1-5 TRBV5-1 . . TGCGCCAGCAGCTTGGGAGCAGGCAATCAACCCCAGCATTTT CASSLGAGNQPQHF
TRBJ2-3 TRBV7-2 TRBD2 . TGTGCCAGCAGCTTCGCCCTAGCGGGGACAGATACGCAGTATTTT CASSFALAGTDTQYF
TRBJ1-5 TRBV2 . . TGTGCCAGCAGTACAGAGGTTAATCAGCCCCAGCATTTT CASSTEVNQPQHF
TRBJ2-7 TRBV11-1 . . TGTGCCAGCGCCAGGGTCGGAAATACCTACGAGCAGTACTTC CASARVGNTYEQYF
TRBJ1-1 TRBV30 . . TGTGCCTGGAGTGTACAGTTGAACACTGAAGCTTTCTTT CAWSVQLNTEAFF
TRBJ1-2 TRBV28 . . TGTGCCATCCAGGGCGGCGGGGGCTACACCTTC CAIQGGGGYTF
TRBJ1-2 TRBV5-6 . . TGTGCCAGCAGCGCGTGGGAAAGGTATGGGAAGGGCTACACCTTC CASSAWERYGKGYTF
TRBJ2-1 TRBV19 TRBD2 . TGTGCCAGTAGAACTAGCGGGGAGGCCCTCAATGAGCAGTTCTTC CASRTSGEALNEQFF
TRBJ2-1 TRBV4-3 . . TGCGCCAGCAGCCAATCCCCCGGGACATACAATGAGCAGTTCTTC CASSQSPGTYNEQFF
TRBJ2-7 TRBV15 TRBD1 . TGTGCCACCAGCAGGGCCGGGACAGGGGTATCCTACGAGCAGTACTTC CATSRAGTGVSYEQYF
TRBJ2-5 TRBV27 . . TGTGCCAGCACCGAAAGCACTTGGGGGGACTCCAAGACCCAGTACTTC CASTESTWGDSKTQYF
TRBJ1-5 TRBV2 TRBD1 . TGTGCCAGCAGTCCGGACAGGAGCAATCAGCCCCAGCATTTT CASSPDRSNQPQHF
TRBJ2-1 TRBV5-1 TRBD1 few TGCGCCAGCAGCGAACGACAGGGGGTCATGGATGAGCAGTTCTTC CASSERQGVMDEQFF
TRBJ1-1 TRBV30 . . TGTGCCTGGAGTGTTTCTTGGGGGAACACTGAAGCTTTCTTT CAWSVSWGNTEAFF
TRBJ2-7 TRBV19 TRBD2 . TGTGCCAGTAGTATGGCGACTAGCGGGAGATACGAGCAGTACTTC CASSMATSGRYEQYF
TRBJ2-2 TRBV7-3 TRBD1 once TGTGCCAGCAGGCAGGGGGTGCAGGGCACCGGGGAGCTGTTTTTT CASRQGVQGTGELFF
TRBJ2-2 TRBV10-1 . . TGCGCCAGCAGTGAGTCGGAGGACATGAACACCGGGGAGCTGTTTTTT CASSESEDMNTGELFF
TRBJ1-1 TRBV5-1 . . TGCGCCAGCAGCTTGGGGGAATCGAACACTGAAGCTTTCTTT CASSLGESNTEAFF